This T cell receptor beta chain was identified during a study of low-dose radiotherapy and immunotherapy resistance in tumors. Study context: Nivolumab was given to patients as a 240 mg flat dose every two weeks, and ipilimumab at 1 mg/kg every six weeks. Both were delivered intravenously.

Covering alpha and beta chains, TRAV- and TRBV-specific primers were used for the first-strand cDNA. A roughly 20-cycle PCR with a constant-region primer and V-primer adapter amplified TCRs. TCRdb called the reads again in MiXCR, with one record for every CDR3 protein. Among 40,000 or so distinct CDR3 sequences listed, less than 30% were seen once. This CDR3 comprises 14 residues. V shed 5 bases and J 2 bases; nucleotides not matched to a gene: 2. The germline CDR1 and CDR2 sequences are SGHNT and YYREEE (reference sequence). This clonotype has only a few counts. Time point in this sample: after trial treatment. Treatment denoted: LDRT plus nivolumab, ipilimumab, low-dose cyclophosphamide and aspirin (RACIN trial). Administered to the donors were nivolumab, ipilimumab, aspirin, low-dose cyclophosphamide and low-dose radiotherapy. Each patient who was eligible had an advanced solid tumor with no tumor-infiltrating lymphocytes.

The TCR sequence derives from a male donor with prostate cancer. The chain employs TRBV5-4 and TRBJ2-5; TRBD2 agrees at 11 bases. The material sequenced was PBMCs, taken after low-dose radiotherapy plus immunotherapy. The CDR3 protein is CASSPSGRQETQYF. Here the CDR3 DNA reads TGTGCCAGCAGTCCTAGCGGGAGGCAAGAGACCCAGTACTTC.